Below, 23 T cell receptor beta chains from the same sample are listed, as sequenced in a study of cytotoxic CD8 clonotypes in ibrutinib-treated CLL. The data were produced by immunoSEQ multiplex PCR, yet TCRdb's version contains in-frame clones alone and is incomplete. In the table there are around 70,000 clones, about nine tenths of which are singletons. The sample in question was PBMCs, obtained after 12 months of ibrutinib treatment. All receptors come from a human donor with chronic lymphocytic leukemia.

The J gene is TRBJ2-1, the V gene TRBV5-1; D call uncertain. The V gene lost 1 base and the J gene lost 5 bases, with 13 bases spanning the gap. This CDR3 is 15 amino acids long. The germline gives CDR1 SGHRS, CDR2 YFSETQ. The CDR3 DNA sequence: TGCGCCAGCAGCTTGTTGGTCGGCGAGAACAATGAGCAGTTCTTC. It is translated as CASSLLVGENNEQFF.

V is TRBV6-6 and J is TRBJ1-5; D may be TRBD1 (5 bases). Trimming cost V 5 bases and J 3 bases, with 11 bases left between them. Looked up from germline, CDR1 is MNHNY and CDR2 is SVGAGI (reference sequence). This CDR3 is built from 14 residues. CDR3 sequence (DNA): TGTGCCAGCAGTACTCAGGGAATCAATCAGCCCCAGCATTTT. It translates to CASSTQGINQPQHF.

J is TRBJ2-2 and V is TRBV6-5; maybe TRBD1 (6 bases). The V end lost 7 bases, the J end lost 0 bases, and 12 bases lay between the germline ends. Germline values: CDR1 MNHEY, CDR2 SVGAGI. The CDR3 is 15 amino acids. The DNA of the CDR3 is TGTGCCAGCAATTTCGACAGGACGAACACCGGGGAGCTGTTTTTT. Encoded protein: CASNFDRTNTGELFF.

The chain uses TRBV4-3 and TRBJ2-7; 9 positions agree with TRBD2. With V trimmed by 0 bases and J by 12 bases, 12 bases remained unmatched. The CDR3 spans 15 residues. Germline assignment: CDR1 LGHNA and CDR2 YSLEER. The CDR3 here is CASSQDGLATNRLYF. The CDR3 DNA sequence: TGCGCCAGCAGCCAAGATGGACTAGCGACCAACCGGTTGTACTTC.

The chain is built from TRBV11-3 and TRBJ2-1, with TRBD1 as a possible D gene (6 bases). Trimming removed 2 bases from V and 2 bases from J, with 10 bases in between. The CDR3 extends over 15 amino acids. Per the germline V gene, CDR1 is SGHNT and CDR2 is YENEEA. The CDR3: CASSLTGTTYNEQFF. CDR3 nucleotide sequence: TGTGCCAGCAGCTTAACAGGGACCACCTACAATGAGCAGTTCTTC.

The chain is built from TRBV5-5 and TRBJ2-1; TRBD2 is a possible D gene (6 bases). V lost 4 bases, J lost 10 bases, and 15 bases lay in between. Germline loops: CDR1 SGHKS, CDR2 YYEKEE (reference sequence). The CDR3 is 13 amino acids. The CDR3 loop reads CASSQRDFLEQFF. DNA of the CDR3: TGTGCCAGCAGCCAAAGGGACTTTTTGGAGCAGTTCTTC.

The chain employs TRBV11-3 and TRBJ2-5, with 11 bases matching TRBD2. This CDR3 is 16 amino acids long. Germline V gene lookup returns CDR1 SGHNT and CDR2 YENEEA. The J segment lost 5 bases and the V segment lost 5 bases, leaving 10 bases of the junction unmatched. CDR3 coding DNA: TGTGCCAGCAGCGGGGCTCCGGGACTAGCGGTGGAGACCCAGTACTTC. It is translated as CASSGAPGLAVETQYF.

In this sample, this clone turned up a few times. J is TRBJ1-5 and V is TRBV6-5; D ambiguous. The CDR3 runs 15 residues. Germline assignment: CDR1 MNHEY and CDR2 SVGAGI. The germline V and J ends were trimmed by 6 bases and 8 bases, with 20 bases remaining between them. The CDR3 is CASSLTRSGLEPQHF. In DNA, the CDR3 is TGTGCCAGCAGCCTGACACGGTCGGGGTTGGAGCCCCAGCATTTT.

This chain joins TRBV25-1 and TRBJ2-7; perhaps TRBD2 as D (5 bases). Trimming took off 8 bases at V and 0 bases at J, with 11 bases between the two ends. The length of the CDR3 is 13 residues. Germline V lookup: CDR1 MGHDK, CDR2 SYGVNS. The CDR3 nucleotides read TGTGCCAGCCGAGGGAGCAACTCCTACGAGCAGTACTTC. The encoded protein is CASRGSNSYEQYF.

The DNA for the CDR3 is TGTGCCAGTAGTGCCGGGGGGCGGAGCACAGATACGCAGTATTTT. Translation: CASSAGGRSTDTQYF. The genes are TRBV19 and TRBJ2-3; a weak D match, TRBD2 (7 bases). The V and J ends lost 5 bases and 0 bases respectively, with 12 bases between them. The CDR3 covers 15 residues. CDR1 LNHDA and CDR2 SQIVND come from the germline V gene (reference sequence). The full variable domain, completed using reference TRBV19 and TRBJ2-3, is DGGITQSPKYLFRKEGQNVTLSCEQNLNHDAMYWYRQDPGQGLRLIYYSQIVNDFQKGDIAEGYSVSREKKESFPLTVTSAQKNPTAFYLCASSAGGRSTDTQYFGPGTRLTVL.

Regarding this clone: Additional DNA sequences in this sample encode the identical CDR3. DNA of the CDR3: TGCAGTGCGCAAAAGAACACTGAAGCTTTCTTT. Translated: CSAQKNTEAFF. V usage is TRBV20-1 and J usage is TRBJ1-1; D is ambiguous. V lost 6 bases and J lost 1, with 6 bases in between. This CDR3 has 11 amino acids. The germline V gene encodes CDR1 DFQATT and CDR2 SNEGSKA (reference sequence).

The V and J genes are TRBV20-1 and TRBJ1-2; 8 nucleotides line up with TRBD1. From germline, CDR1 is DFQATT and CDR2 SNEGSKA (reference sequence). V shed 6 bases, J shed 5 bases, and the junction held 2 bases outside the gene matches. This CDR3 is built from 11 residues. The CDR3 coding sequence is TGCAGTGCACGGACAGGGTATGGCTACACCTTC. It specifies CSARTGYGYTF.

Here the CDR3 DNA reads TGTGCCAGCTCGAACCCTGGGGCGGGGAACTATGGCTACACCTTC. It specifies CASSNPGAGNYGYTF. This sequence joins TRBV6-6 and TRBJ1-2, with D possibly TRBD1 on 5 matching bases. This CDR3 region has 15 residues. Germline CDR1 and CDR2: MNHNY and SVGAGI (reference sequence). V was pared by 8 bases and J by 2 bases, with 18 bases between.

The chain has TRBV11-2 and TRBJ2-2; D call uncertain. V dropped 0 bases and J dropped 1 base, with 21 bases sitting between them. The CDR3 has 20 amino acids. The germline V gene has CDR1 SGHAT and CDR2 FQNNGV. DNA of the CDR3: TGTGCCAGCAGCTTAGATTATACAGTGGGCGGCAACTTGAACACCGGGGAGCTGTTTTTT. Translated, it gives CASSLDYTVGGNLNTGELFF.

V and J are TRBV30 and TRBJ2-7; D gene unclear. The CDR3 consists of 13 residues. Trimming removed 0 bases from V and 1 base from J, with 7 bases in between. Germline CDR1 is GTSNPN and CDR2 is SVGIG (reference sequence). The CDR3 spells CAWSVELSYEQYF. CDR3 sequence (DNA): TGTGCCTGGAGTGTAGAACTATCCTACGAGCAGTACTTC.

V is TRBV9 and J is TRBJ2-2, with TRBD2 identical over 10 bases. Looked up from germline, CDR1 is SGDLS and CDR2 is YYNGEE. V lost 3 bases and J lost 6; bases outside the gene matches: 20. This CDR3 is built from 20 residues. CDR3 protein: CASSEPRLAGEELRAGELFF. CDR3 coding DNA: TGTGCCAGCAGCGAACCGAGGCTAGCGGGAGAAGAGCTGAGGGCCGGGGAGCTGTTTTTT.

This clone was recorded once. The rearrangement links TRBV6-1 to TRBJ1-2; 9 bases agree with TRBD1. Trimming at V came to 9 bases and at J to 7 bases, leaving 12 bases not matched to a gene. The CDR3 is 14 amino acids. Germline V CDR1 and CDR2: MNHNS, SASEGT. DNA for the CDR3: TGTGCCAGTGGGATACAGGGGGCGCCTTCTGGCTACACCTTC. The encoded protein is CASGIQGAPSGYTF.

The chain employs TRBV25-1 and TRBJ2-3; the match to TRBD2 covers 9 bases. The CDR3 spans 16 residues. Germline CDR1 reads MGHDK; CDR2 reads SYGVNS. V was clipped by 4 bases and J by 2 bases; unmatched bases: 7. CDR3: CASSAGGRGNTDTQYF. The CDR3 coding sequence is TGTGCCAGCAGTGCAGGCGGGAGGGGGAACACAGATACGCAGTATTTT.

The chain carries TRBV7-9 and TRBJ2-7; D may be TRBD2 (6 bases). This CDR3 has 16 amino acids. Trimming removed 3 bases from V and 1 base from J, with 16 bases in between. Germline CDR1 is SEHNR and CDR2 is FQNEAQ (reference sequence). The CDR3 region has the DNA TGTGCCAGCAGCTTTCCCGGGACTTTAAATTCCTACGAGCAGTACTTC. This gives the protein CASSFPGTLNSYEQYF.

The chain recombines TRBV6-1 with TRBJ2-7; 9 nucleotides match TRBD2. Trimming removed 0 bases from V and 0 bases from J; junction bases left unmatched: 6. Germline V lookup: CDR1 MNHNS, CDR2 SASEGT. This CDR3 spans 17 amino acids. CDR3 region: CASSEALSGRSSYEQYF. CDR3 sequence (DNA): TGTGCCAGCAGTGAAGCCCTGAGCGGGAGGAGCTCCTACGAGCAGTACTTC.

V and J are TRBV25-1 and TRBJ2-3; D call uncertain. Germline V gene data show CDR1 as MGHDK and CDR2 as SYGVNS. CDR3 length equals 16 residues. The V end lost 3 bases, the J end lost 0 bases, and 13 bases lay between the germline ends. CDR3 amino acids: CASSDGAVPSTDTQYF. CDR3 nucleotides: TGTGCCAGCAGTGATGGCGCCGTACCTAGCACAGATACGCAGTATTTT.

This clone appeared once. The CDR3 DNA reads TGTGCCAGCAGCCCAGACAGCCTCACGAAGGTAATTTCCTACAATGAGCAGTTCTTC. Amino acid sequence: CASSPDSLTKVISYNEQFF. The chain couples TRBV27 to TRBJ2-1, with D perhaps TRBD1 (5 bases). Germline V CDR1 and CDR2: MNHEY, SMNVEV (reference sequence). The CDR3 runs to 19 residues. Trimming cost V 6 bases and J 1 base, with 25 bases left between them.

The chain links TRBV5-1 to TRBJ2-1; no reliable D call. This CDR3 has 14 amino acids. The germline CDR1 and CDR2 sequences are SGHRS and YFSETQ. V dropped 0 bases and J dropped 7 bases, with 11 bases sitting between them. This CDR3 is CASSLANLENEQFF. In nucleotides, the CDR3 is TGCGCCAGCAGCTTGGCCAATCTTGAAAATGAGCAGTTCTTC.